A selection of T cell receptor beta chains follows, all from one sample in a study of cytomegalovirus exposure and HLA in healthy donors. Profiling relied on immunoSEQ multiplex PCR, and the TCRdb table lists in-frame clones only, not all of them. The top ten hold around 2.3% of the sample, which has under 200,000 clones, around 85% seen once. The sequenced material came from PBMCs. The receptors shown here come from a male donor in good health and CMV-seronegative. Each CDR3 is given with its conserved first and last residue. D genes are given only for firm matches. For some rows the clone size is stated as once, few or many, or as a class when expanded; others skip it.

clone size: -
D gene: -
J gene: TRBJ1-2
V gene: TRBV2
CDR3 protein: CASSESGSPSYGYTF
CDR3 DNA: TGTGCCAGCAGTGAAAGTGGTAGTCCTTCCTATGGCTACACCTTC

clone size: few
D gene: -
J gene: TRBJ1-6
V gene: TRBV6-5
CDR3 protein: CASSYSDGGVSPLHF
CDR3 DNA: TGTGCCAGCAGTTACTCCGACGGAGGGGTTTCACCCCTCCACTTT

clone size: -
D gene: -
J gene: TRBJ2-7
V gene: TRBV5-1
CDR3 protein: CASAHRDIYEQYF
CDR3 DNA: TGCGCCAGCGCACACCGGGACATCTACGAGCAGTACTTC

clone size: -
D gene: TRBD1
J gene: TRBJ1-1
V gene: TRBV18
CDR3 protein: CASSRQGNTEAFF
CDR3 DNA: TGTGCCAGCTCCCGACAGGGGAACACTGAAGCTTTCTTT

clone size: once
D gene: TRBD1
J gene: TRBJ2-5
V gene: TRBV2
CDR3 protein: CASSGGTVQETQYF
CDR3 DNA: TGTGCCAGCAGTGGGGGGACAGTCCAAGAGACCCAGTACTTC

clone size: once
D gene: -
J gene: TRBJ2-3
V gene: TRBV5-1
CDR3 protein: CASSPGQPLRTHTQYF
CDR3 DNA: TGCGCCAGCAGCCCAGGGCAGCCACTGCGGACGCATACGCAGTATTTT

clone size: -
D gene: -
J gene: TRBJ1-3
V gene: TRBV29-1
CDR3 protein: CSVEIPGSGNTIYF
CDR3 DNA: TGCAGCGTTGAAATACCAGGGTCTGGAAACACCATATATTTT

clone size: -
D gene: TRBD1
J gene: TRBJ2-7
V gene: TRBV11-2
CDR3 protein: CASSSIRDRGYEQYF
CDR3 DNA: TGTGCCAGCAGCTCGATTCGGGACAGGGGATACGAGCAGTACTTC

clone size: -
D gene: -
J gene: TRBJ2-7
V gene: TRBV10-2
CDR3 protein: CASSYTALEKGTYEQYF
CDR3 DNA: TGCGCCAGCAGCTACACGGCCCTCGAGAAGGGGACCTACGAGCAGTACTTC

clone size: -
D gene: TRBD1
J gene: TRBJ1-1
V gene: TRBV6-1
CDR3 protein: CASSWTGGTEAFF
CDR3 DNA: TGTGCCAGCAGTTGGACAGGGGGAACTGAAGCTTTCTTT

clone size: -
D gene: -
J gene: TRBJ2-1
V gene: TRBV7-9
CDR3 protein: CASSSLNTGNYNEQFF
CDR3 DNA: TGTGCCAGCAGCTCGTTAAACACGGGGAACTACAATGAGCAGTTCTTC

clone size: -
D gene: TRBD1
J gene: TRBJ1-2
V gene: TRBV19
CDR3 protein: CATTFERTGRHGYTF
CDR3 DNA: TGTGCCACAACATTCGAAAGGACAGGGCGACATGGCTACACCTTC

clone size: -
D gene: -
J gene: TRBJ2-7
V gene: TRBV6-5
CDR3 protein: CASSRTRERAEQYF
CDR3 DNA: TGTGCCAGCAGCCGGACCAGGGAACGTGCAGAGCAGTACTTC

clone size: once
D gene: TRBD1
J gene: TRBJ1-2
V gene: TRBV27
CDR3 protein: CASSQGQGARYYGYTF
CDR3 DNA: TGTGCCAGCAGTCAGGGACAGGGGGCGCGGTACTATGGCTACACCTTC

clone size: -
D gene: -
J gene: TRBJ1-1
V gene: TRBV11-2
CDR3 protein: CASSLSGVTANTEAFF
CDR3 DNA: TGTGCCAGCAGCTTATCGGGGGTCACAGCGAACACTGAAGCTTTCTTT

clone size: -
D gene: -
J gene: TRBJ2-3
V gene: TRBV7-8
CDR3 protein: CASSLGADAYTQYF
CDR3 DNA: TGTGCCAGCAGCTTAGGGGCAGACGCTTATACGCAGTATTTT

clone size: -
D gene: TRBD1
J gene: TRBJ1-2
V gene: TRBV6-6
CDR3 protein: CASSYSNRGAGNVYTF
CDR3 DNA: TGTGCCAGCAGTTACTCGAACAGGGGGGCGGGTAACGTCTACACCTTC

clone size: -
D gene: TRBD1
J gene: TRBJ1-1
V gene: TRBV7-2
CDR3 protein: CASSQDRVGRGEAFF
CDR3 DNA: TGTGCCAGCAGCCAAGACAGGGTGGGCCGAGGTGAAGCTTTCTTT

clone size: once
D gene: TRBD2
J gene: TRBJ2-3
V gene: TRBV14
CDR3 protein: CASSRPTSGGYTDTQYF
CDR3 DNA: TGTGCCAGCAGCCGGCCGACTAGCGGGGGGTACACAGATACGCAGTATTTT

clone size: -
D gene: -
J gene: TRBJ2-7
V gene: TRBV6-1
CDR3 protein: CASRFSSYEQYF
CDR3 DNA: TGTGCCAGCAGGTTCTCCTCCTACGAGCAGTACTTC

clone size: -
D gene: -
J gene: TRBJ2-5
V gene: TRBV4-1
CDR3 protein: CASSQEGLDRETQYF
CDR3 DNA: TGCGCCAGCAGCCAAGAAGGACTCGACCGTGAGACCCAGTACTTC

clone size: once
D gene: TRBD1
J gene: TRBJ2-7
V gene: TRBV6-5
CDR3 protein: CASRLGQSSYEQYF
CDR3 DNA: TGTGCCAGCAGGTTGGGACAGAGCTCCTACGAGCAGTACTTC